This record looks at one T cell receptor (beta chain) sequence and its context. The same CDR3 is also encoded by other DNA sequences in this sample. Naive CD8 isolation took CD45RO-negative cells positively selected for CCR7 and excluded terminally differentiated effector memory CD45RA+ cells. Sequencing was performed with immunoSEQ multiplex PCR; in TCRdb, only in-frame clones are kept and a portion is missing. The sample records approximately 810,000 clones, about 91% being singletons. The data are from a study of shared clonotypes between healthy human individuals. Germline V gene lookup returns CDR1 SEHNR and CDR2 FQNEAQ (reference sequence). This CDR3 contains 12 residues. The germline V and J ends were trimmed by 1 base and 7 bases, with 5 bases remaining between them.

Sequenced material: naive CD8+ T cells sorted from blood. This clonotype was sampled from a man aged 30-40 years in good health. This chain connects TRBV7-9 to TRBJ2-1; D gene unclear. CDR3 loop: CASSLDGNEQFF. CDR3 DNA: TGTGCCAGCAGCTTAGACGGAAATGAGCAGTTCTTC.